In its sample, the clone carrying this TCR beta chain is medium-sized. This sample is drawn from a study of T cell changes during pregnancy in multiple sclerosis. TCRdb's copy holds only in-frame clones and misses some; the assay was immunoSEQ multiplex PCR. In the table there are 55,000 to 95,000 clones, about 92% of which are singletons. V lost 2 bases, J lost 2 bases, and 6 bases stayed unmatched. Germline-derived CDR1 and CDR2 are SEHNR and FQNEAQ (reference sequence). The CDR3 spans 15 residues. The chain uses TRBV7-9 and TRBJ2-7, with 7 bases that match TRBD1. The sample was peripheral blood, taken in the second trimester of pregnancy. This receptor was taken from a female donor in good health, enrolled as a control in a pregnancy study. The DNA of the CDR3 is TGTGCCAGCAGCTTACCTCACGGGACAGCCTACGAGCAGTACTTC. Its translation is CASSLPHGTAYEQYF.